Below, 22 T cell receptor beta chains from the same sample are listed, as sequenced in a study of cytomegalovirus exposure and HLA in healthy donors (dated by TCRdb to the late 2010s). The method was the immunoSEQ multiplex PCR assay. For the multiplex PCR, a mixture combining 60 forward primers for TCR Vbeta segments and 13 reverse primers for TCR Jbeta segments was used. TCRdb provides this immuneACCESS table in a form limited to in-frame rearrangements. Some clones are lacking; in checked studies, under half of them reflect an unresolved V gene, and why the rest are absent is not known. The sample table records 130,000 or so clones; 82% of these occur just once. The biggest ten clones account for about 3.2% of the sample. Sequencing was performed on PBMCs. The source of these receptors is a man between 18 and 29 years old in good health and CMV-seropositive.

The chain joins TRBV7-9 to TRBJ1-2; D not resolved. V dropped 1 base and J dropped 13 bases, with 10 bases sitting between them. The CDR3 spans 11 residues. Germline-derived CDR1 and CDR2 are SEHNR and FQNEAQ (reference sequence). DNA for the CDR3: TGTGCCAGCAGCTTAGATGAGGGCGTCACCTTC. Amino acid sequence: CASSLDEGVTF.

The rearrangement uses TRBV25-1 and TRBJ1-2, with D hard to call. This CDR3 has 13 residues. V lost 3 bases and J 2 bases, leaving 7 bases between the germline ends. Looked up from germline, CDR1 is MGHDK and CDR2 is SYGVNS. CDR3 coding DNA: TGTGCCAGCAGTGATCACAGCAACTATGGCTACACCTTC. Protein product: CASSDHSNYGYTF.

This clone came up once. The DNA of the CDR3 is TGTGCCAGCAGTCGGGACAGGGCTACTTCAGACACCATATATTTT. Translated: CASSRDRATSDTIYF. This chain uses TRBV28 with TRBJ1-3, with TRBD1 identical over 9 bases. Germline V gives CDR1 MDHEN, CDR2 SYDVKM. The J segment lost 8 bases and the V segment lost 5 bases, leaving 10 bases of the junction unmatched. CDR3 length: 15 amino acids.

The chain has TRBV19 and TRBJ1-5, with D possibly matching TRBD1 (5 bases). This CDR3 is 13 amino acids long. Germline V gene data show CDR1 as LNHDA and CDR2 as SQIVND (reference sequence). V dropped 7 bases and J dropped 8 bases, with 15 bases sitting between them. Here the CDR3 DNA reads TGTGCCAGTACGGGGGGGTGGCCCAAGCCCCAGCATTTT. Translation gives CASTGGWPKPQHF. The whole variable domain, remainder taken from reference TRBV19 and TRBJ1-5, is DGGITQSPKYLFRKEGQNVTLSCEQNLNHDAMYWYRQDPGQGLRLIYYSQIVNDFQKGDIAEGYSVSREKKESFPLTVTSAQKNPTAFYLCASTGGWPKPQHFGDGTRLSIL.

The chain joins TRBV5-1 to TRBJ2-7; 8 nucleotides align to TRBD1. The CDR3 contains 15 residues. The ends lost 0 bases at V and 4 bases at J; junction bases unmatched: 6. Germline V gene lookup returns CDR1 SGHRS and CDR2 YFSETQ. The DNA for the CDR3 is TGCGCCAGCAGCTTGGCCGGACAGGGACCTTACGAGCAGTACTTC. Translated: CASSLAGQGPYEQYF. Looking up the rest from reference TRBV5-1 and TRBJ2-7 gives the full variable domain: KAGVTQTPRYLIKTRGQQVTLSCSPISGHRSVSWYQQTPGQGLQFLFEYFSETQRNKGNFPGRFSGRQFSNSRSEMNVSTLELGDSALYLCASSLAGQGPYEQYFGPGTRLTVT.

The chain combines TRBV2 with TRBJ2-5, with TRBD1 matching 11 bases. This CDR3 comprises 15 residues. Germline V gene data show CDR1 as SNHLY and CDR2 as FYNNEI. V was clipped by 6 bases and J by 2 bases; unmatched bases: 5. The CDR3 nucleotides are TGTGCCAGCAGGAGGGACAGGGGGAGTCAAGAGACCCAGTACTTC. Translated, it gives CASRRDRGSQETQYF.

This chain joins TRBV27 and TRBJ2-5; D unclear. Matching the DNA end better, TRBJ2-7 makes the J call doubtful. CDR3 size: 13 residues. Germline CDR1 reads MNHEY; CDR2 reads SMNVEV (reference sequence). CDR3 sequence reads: CASSLSSGYEQYF. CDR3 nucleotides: TGTGCCAGCAGTTTAAGTTCCGGTTACGAGCAGTACTTC.

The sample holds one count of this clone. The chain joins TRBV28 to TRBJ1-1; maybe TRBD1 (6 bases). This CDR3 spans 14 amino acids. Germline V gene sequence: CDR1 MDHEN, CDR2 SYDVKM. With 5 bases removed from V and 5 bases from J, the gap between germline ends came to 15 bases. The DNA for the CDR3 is TGTGCCAGCAGTATCATCTACAGGGATACTGAAGCTTTCTTT. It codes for CASSIIYRDTEAFF.

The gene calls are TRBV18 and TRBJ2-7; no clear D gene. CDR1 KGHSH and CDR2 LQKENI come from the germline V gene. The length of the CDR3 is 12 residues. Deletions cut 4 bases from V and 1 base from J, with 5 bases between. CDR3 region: CASSRASYEQYF. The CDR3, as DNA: TGTGCCAGCTCACGGGCTTCCTACGAGCAGTACTTC.

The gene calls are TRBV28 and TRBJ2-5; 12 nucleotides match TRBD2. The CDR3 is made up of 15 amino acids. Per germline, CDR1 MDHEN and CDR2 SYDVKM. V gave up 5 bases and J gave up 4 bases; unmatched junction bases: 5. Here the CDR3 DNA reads TGTGCCAGCAGTCCTAGCGGGAGGGGATTAGAGACCCAGTACTTC. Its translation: CASSPSGRGLETQYF. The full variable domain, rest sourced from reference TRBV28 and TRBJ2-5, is DVKVTQSSRYLVKRTGEKVFLECVQDMDHENMFWYRQDPGLGLRLIYFSYDVKMKEKGDIPEGYSVSREKKERFSLILESASTNQTSMYLCASSPSGRGLETQYFGPGTRLLVL.

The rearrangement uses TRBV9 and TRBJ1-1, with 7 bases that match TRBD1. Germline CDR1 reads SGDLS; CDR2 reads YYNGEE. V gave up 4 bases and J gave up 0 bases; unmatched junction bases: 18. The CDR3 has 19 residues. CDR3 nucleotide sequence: TGTGCCAGCAGCTCCGGTCATGTAGGGGGCCCGCATATGAACACTGAAGCTTTCTTT. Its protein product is CASSSGHVGGPHMNTEAFF.

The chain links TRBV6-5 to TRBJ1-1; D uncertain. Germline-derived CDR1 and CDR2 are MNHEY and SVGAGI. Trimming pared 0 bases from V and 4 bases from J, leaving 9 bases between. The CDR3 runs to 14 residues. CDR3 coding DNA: TGTGCCAGCAGTTACTCCGACACCAGCACTGAAGCTTTCTTT. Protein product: CASSYSDTSTEAFF.

CDR3 sequence reads: CASRAGGNSGNTIYF. CDR3 nucleotides: TGTGCCAGCAGGGCCGGAGGGAATTCTGGAAACACCATATATTTT. This rearrangement joins TRBV2 to TRBJ1-3; D gene ambiguous. Per the germline V gene, CDR1 is SNHLY and CDR2 is FYNNEI. The CDR3 has 15 residues. V was clipped by 6 bases and J by 1 base, with 13 bases between them.

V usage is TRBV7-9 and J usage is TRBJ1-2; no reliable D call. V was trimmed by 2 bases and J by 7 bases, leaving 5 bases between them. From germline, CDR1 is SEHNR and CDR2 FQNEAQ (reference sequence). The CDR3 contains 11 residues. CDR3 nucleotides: TGTGCCAGCAGCTTAAATAGTGGCTACACCTTC. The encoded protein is CASSLNSGYTF.

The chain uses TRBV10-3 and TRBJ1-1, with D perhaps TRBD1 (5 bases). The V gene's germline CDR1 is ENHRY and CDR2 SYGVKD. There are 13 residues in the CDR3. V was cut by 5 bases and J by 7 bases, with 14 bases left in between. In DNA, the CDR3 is TGTGCCATCAGTCCGACAGTTTCCAGTGAAGCTTTCTTT. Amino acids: CAISPTVSSEAFF.

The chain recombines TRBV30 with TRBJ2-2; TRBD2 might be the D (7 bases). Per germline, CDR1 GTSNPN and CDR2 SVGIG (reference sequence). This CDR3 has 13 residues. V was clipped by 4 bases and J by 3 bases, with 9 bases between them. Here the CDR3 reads CAWKGGYTGELFF. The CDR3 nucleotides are TGTGCCTGGAAGGGGGGGTACACCGGGGAGCTGTTTTTT.

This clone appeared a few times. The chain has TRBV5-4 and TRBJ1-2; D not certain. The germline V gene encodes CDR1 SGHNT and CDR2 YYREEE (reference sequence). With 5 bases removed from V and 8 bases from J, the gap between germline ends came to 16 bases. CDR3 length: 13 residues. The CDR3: CASSYERVGGYTF. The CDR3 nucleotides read TGTGCCAGCAGTTATGAGAGGGTGGGGGGCTACACCTTC.

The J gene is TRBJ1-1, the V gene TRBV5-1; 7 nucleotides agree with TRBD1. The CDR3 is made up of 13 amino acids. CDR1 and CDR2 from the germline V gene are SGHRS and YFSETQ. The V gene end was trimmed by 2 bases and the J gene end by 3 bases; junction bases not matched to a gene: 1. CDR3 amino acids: CASSLQGYTEAFF. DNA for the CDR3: TGCGCCAGCAGCTTACAGGGGTACACTGAAGCTTTCTTT. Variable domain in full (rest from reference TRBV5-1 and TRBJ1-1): KAGVTQTPRYLIKTRGQQVTLSCSPISGHRSVSWYQQTPGQGLQFLFEYFSETQRNKGNFPGRFSGRQFSNSRSEMNVSTLELGDSALYLCASSLQGYTEAFFGQGTRLTVV.

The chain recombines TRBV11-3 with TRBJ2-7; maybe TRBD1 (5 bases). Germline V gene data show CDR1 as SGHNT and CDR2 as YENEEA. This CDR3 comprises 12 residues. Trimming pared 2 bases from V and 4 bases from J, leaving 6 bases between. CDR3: CASSLTGYEQYF. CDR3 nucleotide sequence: TGTGCCAGCAGCTTAACAGGTTACGAGCAGTACTTC.

In nucleotides, the CDR3 is TGTGCCAGCAGCTTAAGACAGGGAATCTCTGGGGCCAACGTCCTGACTTTC. This gives the protein CASSLRQGISGANVLTF. The chain carries TRBV7-2 and TRBJ2-6, with TRBD1 matching 7 bases. CDR1 and CDR2 (germline): SGHTA, FQGNSA. CDR3 length: 17 residues. J lost 0 bases, V lost 2 bases, and 4 bases had no gene match.

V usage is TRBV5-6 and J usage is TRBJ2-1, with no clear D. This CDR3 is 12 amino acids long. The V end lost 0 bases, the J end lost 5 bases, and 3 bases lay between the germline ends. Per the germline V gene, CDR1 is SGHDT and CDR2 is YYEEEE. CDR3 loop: CASSLADNEQFF. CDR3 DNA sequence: TGTGCCAGCAGCTTGGCAGACAATGAGCAGTTCTTC.

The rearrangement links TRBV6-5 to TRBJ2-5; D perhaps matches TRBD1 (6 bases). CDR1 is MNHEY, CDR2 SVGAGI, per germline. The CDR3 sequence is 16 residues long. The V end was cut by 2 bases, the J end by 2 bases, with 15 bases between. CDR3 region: CASSYSSDSLQETQYF. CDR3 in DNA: TGTGCCAGCAGTTACAGCTCGGACAGCTTACAAGAGACCCAGTACTTC.